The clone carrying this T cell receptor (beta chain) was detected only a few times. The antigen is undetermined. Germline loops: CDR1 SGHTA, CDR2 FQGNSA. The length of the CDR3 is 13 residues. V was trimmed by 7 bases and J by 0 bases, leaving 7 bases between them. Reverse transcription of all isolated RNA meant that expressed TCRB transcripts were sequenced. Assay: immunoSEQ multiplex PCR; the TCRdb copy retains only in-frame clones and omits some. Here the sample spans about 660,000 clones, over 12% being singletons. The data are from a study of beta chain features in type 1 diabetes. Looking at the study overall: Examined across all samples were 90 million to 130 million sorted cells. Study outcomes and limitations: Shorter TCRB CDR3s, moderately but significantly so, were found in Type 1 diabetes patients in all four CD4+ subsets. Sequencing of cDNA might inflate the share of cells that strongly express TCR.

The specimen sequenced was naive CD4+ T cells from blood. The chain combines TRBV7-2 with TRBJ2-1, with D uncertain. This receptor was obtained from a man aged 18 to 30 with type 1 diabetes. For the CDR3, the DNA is TGTGCCAGCAAGAGTAGCTCCTACAATGAGCAGTTCTTC. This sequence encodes CASKSSSYNEQFF.